The rows below give T cell receptor beta chains drawn from one sample of a study of T cell repertoires in ileal Crohn's disease. Measured with immunoSEQ multiplex PCR; TCRdb has only the in-frame clones, and not every one. The table shows fewer than 7,500 clones, with around 80% occurring only once. The sample consisted of ileal tissue. These receptors came from an adult with Crohn's disease. CDR3s include the opening cysteine and the closing phenylalanine or tryptophan.

v_gene	CDR3aa
TRBV28	CASSRTNSGANVLTF
TRBV6-6	CASSSPHFTGQPQHF
TRBV28	CASSGGGTDTQYF
TRBV2	CASSTGQGRDYEQYF
TRBV5-4	CASSLGLAGSEQYF
TRBV7-3	CASSLPGGLDDTQYF
TRBV27	CASSFTVGNYEQYF
TRBV6-6	CASRTNGGEKLFF
TRBV6-6	CATRGFRENQPQHF
TRBV19	CASSMAQGSARERYGYTF
TRBV7-3	CASQGGGTDTQYF
TRBV29-1	CSAGPGTATGAFF
TRBV19	CASSTPGLSYEQYF
TRBV6-6	CASSKLSGTGWEAFF
TRBV6-5	CASKGGQGASTF
TRBV28	CASRRRGQSYEQYF
TRBV28	CASRIDRGLYGYTF
TRBV6-1	CASSEPYNSPLHF
TRBV27	CASSLLFRGMNTEAFF
TRBV4-2	CASSQGREEAYEQYF
TRBV5-6	CASSFNPGLDHNEQFF
TRBV11-1	CASSFAGGAYNEQFF
TRBV6-5	CASSFDRGKRETQYF
TRBV7-7	CASSSSGGFNEKLFF
TRBV7-2	CASSSRTSGGVDTQYF
TRBV29-1	CSAGRTPDSPLHF
TRBV4-1	CASSQDPASGNTIYF
TRBV5-1	CASSLENGYNEQFF
TRBV19	CASTTGPHTGELFF
TRBV6-1	CASSEGDSSYEQYF
TRBV7-2	CASSFRRGWGSVNTEAFF
TRBV9	CASSVVGGETQYF
TRBV27	CASSLSPAGGTDTQYF
TRBV19	CASSREGRGYTF
TRBV7-3	CASRPGPASDTQYF
TRBV6-1	CASSEYLYGSLAKNIQYF
TRBV6-1	CASSAIPGGTYNEQFF
TRBV9	CASSLITGGTEAFF
TRBV5-6	CASSLRGNAQYF
TRBV21-1	CASSNPLGTAAPNYGYTF
TRBV5-1	CASSIQGMGLNTEAFF
TRBV9	CASSGDPQSSYNEQFF
TRBV10-1	CASSEGLNQPQHF
TRBV6-1	CASTPEEAGVFF
TRBV19	CALLAERTGELFF
TRBV5-5	CASSFGGELFF
TRBV28	CASSYQDRGKNIQYF
TRBV19	CASRKDRATNEKLFF